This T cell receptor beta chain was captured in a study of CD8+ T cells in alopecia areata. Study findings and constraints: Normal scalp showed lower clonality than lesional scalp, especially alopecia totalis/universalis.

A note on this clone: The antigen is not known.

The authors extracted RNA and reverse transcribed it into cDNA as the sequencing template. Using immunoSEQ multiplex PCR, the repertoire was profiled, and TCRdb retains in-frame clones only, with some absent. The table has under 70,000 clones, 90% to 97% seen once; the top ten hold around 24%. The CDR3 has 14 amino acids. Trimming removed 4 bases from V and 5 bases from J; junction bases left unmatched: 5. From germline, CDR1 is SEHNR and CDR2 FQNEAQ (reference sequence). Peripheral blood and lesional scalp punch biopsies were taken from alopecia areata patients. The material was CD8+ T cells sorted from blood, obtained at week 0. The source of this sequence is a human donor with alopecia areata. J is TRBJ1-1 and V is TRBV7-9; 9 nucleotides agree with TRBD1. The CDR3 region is CASSSGQGRTEAFF. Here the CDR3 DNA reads TGTGCCAGCAGCTCCGGACAGGGGAGGACTGAAGCTTTCTTT. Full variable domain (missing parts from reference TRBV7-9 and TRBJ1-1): DTGVSQNPRHKITKRGQNVTFRCDPISEHNRLYWYRQTLGQGPEFLTYFQNEAQLEKSRLLSDRFSAERPKGSFSTLEIQRTEQGDSAMYLCASSSGQGRTEAFFGQGTRLTVV.